One and the same sample provided the 23 T cell receptor beta chains below, sequenced in a study of somatic mutations in cytotoxic T cells in rheumatoid arthritis. Produced via immunoSEQ multiplex PCR; TCRdb's table is partial and in-frame only. This sample carries 35,000 to 40,000 clones, 70% to 85% of them seen once, and the ten largest clones take 3.2%. Material: CD8+ T cells sorted from blood. Receptors were obtained from a man in his forties in good health.

This chain joins TRBV15 and TRBJ1-3, with TRBD1 matching over 7 bases. V trimming: 8 bases; J trimming: 4 bases; junction bases outside the gene matches: 8. CDR3 length equals 14 residues. Germline-derived CDR1 and CDR2 are LNHNV and YYDKDF (reference sequence). The CDR3 spells CATGGQTMGNTIYF. CDR3 bases: TGTGCCACCGGGGGACAGACCATGGGAAACACCATATATTTT. The whole variable domain, filled in from reference TRBV15 and TRBJ1-3, reads DAMVIQNPRYQVTQFGKPVTLSCSQTLNHNVMYWYQQKSSQAPKLLFHYYDKDFNNEADTPDNFQSRRPNTSFCFLDIRSPGLGDTAMYLCATGGQTMGNTIYFGEGSWLTVV.

The sample holds one count of this clone. CDR3 in DNA: TGTGCCACCGCATGGGACAGGGGCCTCAATCAGCCCCAGCATTTT. Its translation is CATAWDRGLNQPQHF. The chain has TRBV19 and TRBJ1-5; the match to TRBD1 covers 10 bases. Germline assignment: CDR1 LNHDA and CDR2 SQIVND (reference sequence). This CDR3 has 15 amino acids. Trimming took 10 bases from V and 3 from J; bases not matched to a gene: 9. Looking up the rest from reference TRBV19 and TRBJ1-5 gives the full variable domain: DGGITQSPKYLFRKEGQNVTLSCEQNLNHDAMYWYRQDPGQGLRLIYYSQIVNDFQKGDIAEGYSVSREKKESFPLTVTSAQKNPTAFYLCATAWDRGLNQPQHFGDGTRLSIL.

The chain uses TRBV28 and TRBJ1-3, with D possibly TRBD1 on 6 matching bases. CDR1 MDHEN and CDR2 SYDVKM come from the germline V gene. The V gene lost 6 bases and the J gene lost 0 bases, with 12 bases spanning the gap. This CDR3 has 15 residues. The CDR3 spells CASRPDRNSGNTIYF. The CDR3 bases are TGTGCCAGCAGACCTGACAGGAACTCTGGAAACACCATATATTTT.

The chain is built from TRBV5-1 and TRBJ1-2; 9 nucleotides line up with TRBD1. The CDR3 has 14 residues. Germline-derived CDR1 and CDR2 are SGHRS and YFSETQ. V shed 3 bases and J 7 bases; nucleotides not matched to a gene: 7. The CDR3 DNA is TGCGCCAGCAGCTCCGGGACAGGGTGGATTGGCTACACCTTC. As protein: CASSSGTGWIGYTF.

V gene TRBV7-6 combines with J gene TRBJ2-7; D unclear. The CDR3 covers 14 residues. The germline V gene encodes CDR1 SGHVS and CDR2 FNYEAQ. The germline V and J ends were trimmed by 2 bases and 2 bases, with 10 bases remaining between them. CDR3 sequence: CASSLLLGTYEQYF. Here the CDR3 DNA reads TGTGCCAGCAGCTTATTACTGGGGACCTACGAGCAGTACTTC.

J is TRBJ1-5 and V is TRBV28, with a weak D call TRBD1 (5 bases). This CDR3 is built from 14 residues. Germline loops: CDR1 MDHEN, CDR2 SYDVKM. V was cut by 4 bases and J by 5 bases, with 12 bases left in between. The CDR3 DNA is TGTGCCAGCAGTTCCGGCAGGGTGGATCAGCCCCAGCATTTT. Protein: CASSSGRVDQPQHF. The entire variable domain, with the rest obtained from reference TRBV28 and TRBJ1-5, is as follows: DVKVTQSSRYLVKRTGEKVFLECVQDMDHENMFWYRQDPGLGLRLIYFSYDVKMKEKGDIPEGYSVSREKKERFSLILESASTNQTSMYLCASSSGRVDQPQHFGDGTRLSIL.

For the CDR3, the DNA is TGTGCCTGTGGCCGGCCTATGAACACTGAAGCTTTCTTT. This translates into CACGRPMNTEAFF. J is TRBJ1-1 and V is TRBV28; D gene unclear. V lost 11 bases and J 0 bases, leaving 13 bases between the germline ends. From germline, CDR1 is MDHEN and CDR2 SYDVKM. The CDR3 totals 13 residues.

The chain has TRBV6-5 and TRBJ1-5; 10 bases are shared with TRBD1. V was clipped by 5 bases and J by 3 bases; unmatched bases: 4. The germline V gene encodes CDR1 MNHEY and CDR2 SVGAGI. The CDR3 is 15 amino acids. CDR3 nucleotide sequence: TGTGCCAGCAGTCCGGGACAGGGGAACAATCAGCCCCAGCATTTT. It codes for CASSPGQGNNQPQHF.

This clone was picked up one time. The chain carries TRBV7-9 and TRBJ2-3; 11 nucleotides agree with TRBD2. The CDR3 covers 17 residues. The V gene end was trimmed by 7 bases and the J gene end by 0 bases; junction bases not matched to a gene: 9. Germline V gene sequence: CDR1 SEHNR, CDR2 FQNEAQ (reference sequence). DNA of the CDR3: TGTGCCAGCACACACACGGGACTAGCGGCTAGCACAGATACGCAGTATTTT. Its translation: CASTHTGLAASTDTQYF.

The rearrangement links TRBV19 to TRBJ2-7, with D possibly matching TRBD2 (5 bases). CDR3 length: 14 amino acids. Per the germline V gene, CDR1 is LNHDA and CDR2 is SQIVND (reference sequence). The V end lost 5 bases, the J end lost 2 bases, and 13 bases lay between the germline ends. CDR3 sequence: CASSFSGSAYEQYF. The CDR3, as DNA: TGTGCCAGTAGTTTCTCGGGGTCAGCCTACGAGCAGTACTTC. The full variable domain, its missing parts supplied by reference TRBV19 and TRBJ2-7, is DGGITQSPKYLFRKEGQNVTLSCEQNLNHDAMYWYRQDPGQGLRLIYYSQIVNDFQKGDIAEGYSVSREKKESFPLTVTSAQKNPTAFYLCASSFSGSAYEQYFGPGTRLTVT.

The chain is built from TRBV28 and TRBJ2-7; TRBD2 matches at 14 bases. The ends lost 5 bases at V and 4 bases at J; junction bases unmatched: 7. The germline V gene encodes CDR1 MDHEN and CDR2 SYDVKM. This CDR3 region has 16 residues. The CDR3 is CASSPPGTSGSYEQYF. The CDR3 coding sequence is TGTGCCAGCAGTCCACCCGGGACTAGCGGGAGTTACGAGCAGTACTTC. The variable domain in full, completed from reference TRBV28 and TRBJ2-7, reads DVKVTQSSRYLVKRTGEKVFLECVQDMDHENMFWYRQDPGLGLRLIYFSYDVKMKEKGDIPEGYSVSREKKERFSLILESASTNQTSMYLCASSPPGTSGSYEQYFGPGTRLTVT.

CDR3 in amino acids: CASSNGLAGETQYF. CDR3 in DNA: TGTGCCAGCAGCAACGGGCTAGCGGGAGAGACCCAGTACTTC. The chain recombines TRBV6-5 with TRBJ2-5; 8 bases line up with TRBD2. Germline CDR1 MNHEY, CDR2 SVGAGI. The CDR3 is made up of 14 amino acids. V lost 6 bases, J lost 4 bases, and 7 bases stayed unmatched.

The rearrangement uses TRBV28 and TRBJ2-7, with TRBD1 as a possible D gene (6 bases). This CDR3 spans 13 amino acids. With 6 bases removed from V and 2 bases from J, the gap between germline ends came to 11 bases. Germline V gene sequence: CDR1 MDHEN, CDR2 SYDVKM. The CDR3 nucleotides read TGTGCCAGCAGCTCAGGGGTGGCCTACGAGCAGTACTTC. It is translated as CASSSGVAYEQYF.

The CDR3 sequence is CVSSGPNTYEQYF. CDR3 nucleotides: TGTGTCTCGTCAGGGCCCAACACCTACGAGCAGTACTTC. The chain has TRBV5-4 and TRBJ2-7; tentative D call: TRBD1 (5 bases). Germline values: CDR1 SGHNT, CDR2 YYREEE (reference sequence). This CDR3 has 13 amino acids.

This clone was seen once. This chain uses TRBV5-7 with TRBJ2-7; D unclear. TRBV5-7 is an open reading frame whose function is uncertain. The V end was cut by 0 bases, the J end by 2 bases, with 15 bases between. The CDR3 sequence is 16 residues long. The CDR3 DNA is TGTGCCAGCAGCTTGGTCTGGGCAGAGAGCACCTACGAGCAGTACTTC. Its protein product is CASSLVWAESTYEQYF.

This chain connects TRBV15 to TRBJ2-7; no reliable D call. The CDR3 runs 13 residues. The V end lost 0 bases, the J end lost 7 bases, and 10 bases lay between the germline ends. In germline, CDR1 is LNHNV, CDR2 YYDKDF (reference sequence). The CDR3 DNA sequence: TGTGCCACCAGCAGAGATGGGGTCTTGGAGCAGTACTTC. Its protein product is CATSRDGVLEQYF.

The V gene is TRBV25-1, the J gene TRBJ1-1; the D gene is possibly TRBD1 (5 bases). The CDR3 is made up of 14 amino acids. Trimming stripped 6 bases from V and 1 base from J, with 12 bases between. The germline V gene has CDR1 MGHDK and CDR2 SYGVNS. The CDR3 bases are TGTGCCAGCAGGACGGTGGGGCAGAACACTGAAGCTTTCTTT. It specifies CASRTVGQNTEAFF. Variable domain in full (rest from reference TRBV25-1 and TRBJ1-1): EADIYQTPRYLVIGTGKKITLECSQTMGHDKMYWYQQDPGMELHLIHYSYGVNSTEKGDLSSESTVSRIRTEHFPLTLESARPSHTSQYLCASRTVGQNTEAFFGQGTRLTVV.

Written as DNA, the CDR3 is TGCGCCAGCAGCCCCTCCTACGAGGGCTACGAGCAGTACTTC. It codes for CASSPSYEGYEQYF. The chain recombines TRBV5-1 with TRBJ2-7; perhaps TRBD2 as D (5 bases). Germline CDR1 and CDR2: SGHRS and YFSETQ. Trimming pared 4 bases from V and 3 bases from J, leaving 14 bases between. The CDR3 has 14 amino acids.

V gene TRBV7-9 combines with J gene TRBJ2-1; D not resolved. This CDR3 comprises 13 residues. Trimming pared 5 bases from V and 7 bases from J, leaving 12 bases between. Germline lookup yields CDR1 SEHNR and CDR2 FQNEAQ (reference sequence). The CDR3 nucleotides read TGTGCCAGCAGCCTCCTCAACGGGAATGAGCAGTTCTTC. Encoded protein: CASSLLNGNEQFF.

This clone was detected a few times. The chain uses TRBV10-1 and TRBJ1-2, with a tentative D call TRBD1 (5 bases). Per germline, CDR1 WNHNN and CDR2 SYGVQD (reference sequence). This CDR3 region has 13 residues. V lost 6 bases and J 2 bases, leaving 10 bases between the germline ends. The CDR3 DNA reads as TGCGCCAGCAGGGGGGGGTCGAACTATGGCTACACCTTC. As protein: CASRGGSNYGYTF.

CDR3 loop: CASSEGTSGSYEQYF. CDR3 sequence (DNA): TGTGCCAGCAGCGAAGGGACTAGCGGGTCCTACGAGCAGTACTTC. This chain connects TRBV7-8 to TRBJ2-7, with 12 bases identical to TRBD2. The CDR3 runs to 15 residues. Germline trimming cut 5 bases from V and 1 base from J; bases unmatched to any gene: 3. Germline V gene data show CDR1 as SGHVS and CDR2 as FQNEAQ.

With regard to this clone: Its ends do not fully match the called genes, so a read error is possible. This chain uses TRBV4-1 with TRBJ2-4; 7 nucleotides line up with TRBD2. The CDR3 length is 12 residues. Germline loops: CDR1 MGHRA, CDR2 YSYEKL. CDR3 DNA sequence: TGCGCCAGCACCCAATCGGGAGGTCTTCAGTACTTC. It encodes CASTQSGGLQYF.

In the case of this clone: One end of the junction is discordant with germline, which a read error may explain. The CDR3 DNA is TGTGCCAGCAGCCTAGAGGGGTTTGGGGAGCAGTACTTC. Its protein is CASSLEGFGEQYF. This chain links TRBV11-2 with TRBJ2-7, with D perhaps given as TRBD1 or TRBD2 (5 bases each). Germline lookup yields CDR1 SGHAT and CDR2 FQNNGV. The CDR3 is 13 residues long.